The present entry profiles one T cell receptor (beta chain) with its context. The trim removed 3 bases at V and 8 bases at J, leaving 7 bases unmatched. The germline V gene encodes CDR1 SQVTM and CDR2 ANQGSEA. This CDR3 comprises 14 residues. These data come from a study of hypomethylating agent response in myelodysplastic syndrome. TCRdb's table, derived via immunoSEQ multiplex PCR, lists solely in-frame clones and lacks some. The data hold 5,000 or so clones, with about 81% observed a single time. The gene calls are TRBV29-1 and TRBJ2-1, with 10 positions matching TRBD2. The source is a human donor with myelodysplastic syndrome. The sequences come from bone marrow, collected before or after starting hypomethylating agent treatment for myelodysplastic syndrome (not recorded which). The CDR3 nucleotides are TGCAGCGTTGACGGAGCGGGGGGGCTCGATGAGCAGTTCTTC. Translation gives CSVDGAGGLDEQFF.